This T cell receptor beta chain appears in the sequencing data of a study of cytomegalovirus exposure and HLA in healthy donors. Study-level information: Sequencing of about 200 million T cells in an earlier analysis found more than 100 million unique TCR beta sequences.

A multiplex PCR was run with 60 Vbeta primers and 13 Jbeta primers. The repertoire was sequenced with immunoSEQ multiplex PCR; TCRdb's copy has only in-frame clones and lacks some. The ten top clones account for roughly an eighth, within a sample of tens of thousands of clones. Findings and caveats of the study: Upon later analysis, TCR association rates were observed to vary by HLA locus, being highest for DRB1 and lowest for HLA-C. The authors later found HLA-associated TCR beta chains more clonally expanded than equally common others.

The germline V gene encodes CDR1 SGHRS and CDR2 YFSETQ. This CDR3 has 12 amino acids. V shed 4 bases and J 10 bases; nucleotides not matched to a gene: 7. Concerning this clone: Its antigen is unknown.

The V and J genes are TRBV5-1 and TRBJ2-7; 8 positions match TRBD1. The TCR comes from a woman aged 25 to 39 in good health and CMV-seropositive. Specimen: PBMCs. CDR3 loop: CASSLGQGDQYF. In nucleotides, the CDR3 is TGCGCCAGCAGCCTCGGACAGGGTGACCAGTACTTC. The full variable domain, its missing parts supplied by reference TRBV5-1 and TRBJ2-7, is KAGVTQTPRYLIKTRGQQVTLSCSPISGHRSVSWYQQTPGQGLQFLFEYFSETQRNKGNFPGRFSGRQFSNSRSEMNVSTLELGDSALYLCASSLGQGDQYFGPGTRLTVT.